In this sample, the clone carrying this TCR beta chain turned up many times. Its target is unknown. Both iRepertoire HTBI primers and Arm-PCR of CDR3 regions were used to build the TCR beta libraries. TCRdb passed the multiplex PCR reads through MiXCR, listing each CDR3 protein once. Of about 520,000 distinct CDR3 sequences listed, around 12% were seen once; the top ten hold roughly 8.9%. The entry originates in a study of regulatory T cells in long-lasting Graves disease. Findings and caveats of the study: The researchers studied only peripheral blood, not thyroid tissue. Persistent patients had more shared public clonotypes (roughly 2,700) than new patients (about 880).

Germline lookup yields CDR1 MNHEY and CDR2 SVGAGI. The CDR3 has 14 residues. The J segment lost 0 bases and the V segment lost 2 bases, leaving 1 base of the junction unmatched. Time point denoted: newly diagnosed GD, antithyroid drugs for less than 3 months. The TCR library was made from RNA that had been extracted from PBMCs in TRIzol. These same data were also listed under a study on T cells in Graves' hyperthyroidism and ophthalmopathy. According to that study: If no ophthalmopathy progression occurred within 18 months, Graves' hyperthyroidism was stable. Patients were excluded because of uncontrolled infection, other autoimmune disease, pregnancy or lactation.

The chain has TRBV6-5 and TRBJ2-7, with 7 nucleotides matching TRBD1. The origin of this receptor is a woman in her 30s with Graves disease. The source material was peripheral blood mononuclear cells (PBMCs), sampled at new diagnosis, from a patient treated with antithyroid drugs. CDR3 in DNA: TGTGCCAGCAGTTACGGGACAGACTCCTACGAGCAGTACTTC. Translation: CASSYGTDSYEQYF.